This T cell receptor beta chain derives from a study of tumor-infiltrating lymphocytes in primary liver carcinoma (TCRdb year 2017). For the study in its entirety: Roughly five patients with histopathologically diagnosed primary liver carcinoma underwent surgical resection in China between November 2015 and early 2016. Hepatocellular carcinoma (four) or combined HCC and intrahepatic cholangiocarcinoma (one) was present in the five patients, who were three men and two women aged 30 to 69 years. Tumors of the five patients were stage T1-T3 N0M0 with maximum diameters of roughly 4.2 to 11 cm. Each sample produced about 3.65 to 8 million productive TCRbeta reads, and read depth showed no significant difference between tissue types. TCRbeta repertoire sequencing, expression microarrays and whole-exome sequencing were combined in the study across five regions of each liver tumor, with adjacent normal tissue and blood also included. A total of approximately 35 specimens from 5 patients underwent TCRbeta repertoire sequencing, comprising around 25 tumor regions, 5 adjacent noncancerous liver tissues and 5 peripheral blood samples. Technical replicate repertoires showed high reproducibility, with mean shared-clone rates about 0.86 and correlation coefficients above 0.95. General findings and caveats noted by the study authors: Because sequencing covered only the TCR beta chain and unpaired alpha chains were not captured, true repertoire diversity is likely underestimated. The study included only five patients, and the authors note findings should be validated in a larger study. Comparison of CD4+ and CD8+ T cell repertoires was precluded by the use of bulk unsorted samples. Repertoire overlap was higher between tumor regions (mean roughly 35%) than tumor-adjacent (approximately 17%) or tumor-blood (about 15%) pairs, consistent with antigen-driven expansion. Compared with blood, tumors had a significantly larger share of the repertoire taken up by the top 250 clones (p = 0.039).

RNA from unsorted whole blood was extracted with TRIzol reagent, and germline DNA was obtained with the DNeasy Blood & Tissue kit. Patients had chronic HBV infection and were treatment-naive at sampling. Roughly 4 milliliters of peripheral blood were collected into K2EDTA tubes before surgery. A constant-region primer and ProtoScript II reverse transcriptase were used to reverse-transcribe TCRbeta-specific cDNA from around 540 ng total RNA. The TCRbeta libraries were prepared through three rounds of nested multiplex PCR following a slightly modified ARM-PCR procedure. Each of the first two PCR rounds ran for around 11 cycles and used multiplex TRBV1-TRBV30 forward primers together with a Cbeta reverse primer. Sample barcodes and Illumina adapters were attached in a final 25-cycle PCR using Deep VentR polymerase. Amplicons of 200-500 bp were gel-purified with a QIAquick gel extraction kit before sequencing. An Illumina HiSeq 2500 was used to sequence the TCRbeta amplicons, generating 250-bp paired-end reads. The study's own analysis went as follows. Trimmomatic v0.33 was used to quality-trim the reads, and FLASH v1.2.11 was used to merge paired reads so that full CDR3 sequences could be recovered. MiGEC v1.2.1b assigned V, D and J germline segments to the rearranged TCRbeta sequences. VDJtools v1.0.0 computed clonotype statistics and Shannon-Wiener diversity indices. To reduce sampling bias, subsequent analyses other than the diversity analysis used only the 250 most abundant clonotypes in each sample. TCRdb redid the processing of the public reads, applying fastp at Q25 and MiXCR, and retained in-frame beta chains. Entries are consolidated by CDR3 protein sequence, retaining the most common genes and DNA. It is TCRdb's table, rather than the study itself, that gives the V and J calls and clone size. Present in this sample are approximately 210,000 distinct CDR3 sequences, less than 70% of which were seen just once. 6% to 8.5% of the sample is taken by the ten largest.

Including the terminal cysteine and phenylalanine, the CDR3 comprises 16 residues. Left in the record is the CDR3 DNA by itself, 48 bases read in frame from the first base. The CDR1 and CDR2 encoded by the germline V gene are SGHDN and FVKESK. V trim: 6 bases; J trim: 1 base; unmatched bases: 12. In its sample, this clonotype was seen a few times. Its antigen remains undetermined. No per-base quality is available; no much larger clone lies one base away. The receptor's source is a woman aged 55-70 years with primary liver carcinoma and hepatitis B virus infection. Source material: peripheral blood. The chain joins TRBV14 to TRBJ2-7; TRBD2 matches 7 bases in the middle. The CDR3 protein sequence reads: CASSHWGGRGSYEQYF. The DNA sequence is as follows: TGTGCCAGCAGTCATTGGGGCGGGAGAGGGTCCTACGAGCAGTACTTC.